This entry lists 18 T cell receptor beta chains sequenced from one sample in a study of blood T cell repertoires in COVID-19. Clones were sequenced by immunoSEQ multiplex PCR, and TCRdb holds only the in-frame ones, with some missing. The repertoire holds approximately 200,000 clones, with roughly 82% as singletons. The sequencing sample was made of PBMCs or T cells enriched from blood (not recorded which). The receptors stem from a man aged 35 to 55 who had recovered from COVID-19.

This clone was observed a few times. The rearrangement uses TRBV3-1 (or the pseudogene TRBV3-2) and TRBJ1-2; D gene unclear. In germline, CDR1 is LGHDT, CDR2 YNNKEL (reference sequence). The CDR3 has 14 amino acids. Trimming removed 3 bases at V and 4 bases at J, with 12 bases between. Here the CDR3 reads CASSHRRILYGYTF. In DNA, the CDR3 is TGTGCCAGCAGCCATAGGAGGATACTCTATGGCTACACCTTC.

The CDR3 DNA reads TGTGCCACCAGCCGAACTAGCGGGAGTTCAGGGGAGCAGTTCTTC. Translated, it gives CATSRTSGSSGEQFF. The V call is TRBV15, the J call TRBJ2-1, with 11 bases that match TRBD2. The CDR3 has 15 residues. Germline CDR1 LNHNV, CDR2 YYDKDF (reference sequence). V shed 5 bases and J 10 bases; nucleotides not matched to a gene: 10.

This clone was recorded once. The V gene is TRBV4-1, the J gene TRBJ2-1; D is unresolved. Between the trimmed V and J ends, which lost 0 bases and 6 bases, there was a span of 15 bases. CDR3 size: 16 residues. Germline V gene sequence: CDR1 MGHRA, CDR2 YSYEKL. CDR3 in amino acids: CASSQDFSRKANEQFF. CDR3 bases: TGCGCCAGCAGCCAAGATTTCAGCAGGAAAGCCAATGAGCAGTTCTTC.

This clone came up a few times. The genes are TRBV27 and TRBJ1-6; the match to TRBD1 covers 9 bases. In germline, CDR1 is MNHEY, CDR2 SMNVEV (reference sequence). Losses at the gene ends were 3 bases for V and 8 bases for J; bases not matched to a gene: 2. The CDR3 length is 14 residues. The CDR3 here is CASSLDRGYSPLHF. DNA of the CDR3: TGTGCCAGCAGTTTGGACAGGGGTTATTCACCCCTCCACTTT.

J is TRBJ1-5 and V is TRBV7-9; D not resolved. This CDR3 contains 12 residues. Trimming pared 3 bases from V and 5 bases from J, leaving 5 bases between. The germline gives CDR1 SEHNR, CDR2 FQNEAQ (reference sequence). As DNA, the CDR3 is TGTGCCAGCAGCTTCCTAGATCAGCCCCAGCATTTT. As protein: CASSFLDQPQHF.

The chain couples TRBV5-1 to TRBJ2-7; TRBD2 might be the D (6 bases). Germline values: CDR1 SGHRS, CDR2 YFSETQ. Trimming removed 4 bases from V and 6 bases from J, with 17 bases in between. The CDR3 has 14 residues. The CDR3 DNA reads TGCGCCAGCAGCCCCTTATCGACCGGGGGCGAGCAGTACTTC. Translated: CASSPLSTGGEQYF.

V usage is TRBV10-3 and J usage is TRBJ1-1, with D possibly matching TRBD1 (6 bases). Germline loops: CDR1 ENHRY, CDR2 SYGVKD. The CDR3 runs to 13 residues. The V end lost 11 bases, the J end lost 5 bases, and 18 bases lay between the germline ends. The DNA of the CDR3 is TGTGCCGCTGGGGGCGGGGGGAATACTGAAGCTTTCTTT. It translates to CAAGGGGNTEAFF.

CDR3 nucleotide sequence: TGCGCCAGCAGCGGGATCTTCGGGGAAAAACTGTTTTTT. This codes for CASSGIFGEKLFF. This rearrangement joins TRBV10-2 to TRBJ1-4; D is ambiguous. This CDR3 has 13 residues. Deletions cut 6 bases from V and 8 bases from J, with 13 bases between. Germline CDR1 is WSHSY and CDR2 is SAAADI.

This clone was observed a few times. This chain links TRBV27 with TRBJ2-1, with TRBD1 matching over 7 bases. Germline CDR1 MNHEY, CDR2 SMNVEV (reference sequence). The CDR3 sequence is 20 residues long. V gave up 4 bases and J gave up 4 bases; unmatched junction bases: 22. CDR3 nucleotides: TGTGCCAGCAGTTCGAACCTCCCGGACAGGCTGTTAGGGTCATACAATGAGCAGTTCTTC. Amino acids: CASSSNLPDRLLGSYNEQFF.

V gene TRBV27 combines with J gene TRBJ1-1; D is uncertain. Trimming removed 5 bases at V and 0 bases at J, with 7 bases between. This CDR3 is built from 13 residues. CDR1 MNHEY and CDR2 SMNVEV come from the germline V gene (reference sequence). The CDR3 DNA follows: TGTGCCAGCAGTAGAGGAGTGAACACTGAAGCTTTCTTT. This translates into CASSRGVNTEAFF.

This clone was observed once. This sequence joins TRBV18 and TRBJ1-1, with D tentatively TRBD1 (5 bases). Trimming removed 3 bases from V and 4 bases from J, with 12 bases in between. The length of the CDR3 is 14 residues. The germline V gene has CDR1 KGHSH and CDR2 LQKENI. In DNA form, the CDR3 reads TGTGCCAGCTCACCGGGGGAGGGAGGCACTGAAGCTTTCTTT. Translated, it gives CASSPGEGGTEAFF. Looking up the rest from reference TRBV18 and TRBJ1-1 gives the full variable domain: NAGVMQNPRHLVRRRGQEARLRCSPMKGHSHVYWYRQLPEEGLKFMVYLQKENIIDESGMPKERFSAEFPKEGPSILRIQQVVRGDSAAYFCASSPGEGGTEAFFGQGTRLTVV.

This chain joins TRBV5-1 and TRBJ2-7; TRBD2 is a possible D gene (5 bases). The CDR3 runs 15 residues. Germline lookup yields CDR1 SGHRS and CDR2 YFSETQ. V was shortened by 4 bases and J by 5 bases, with 19 bases between the two germline ends. DNA for the CDR3: TGCGCCAGCAGCCAACGCGGAGGTCGAGAGCACGAGCAGTACTTC. Translated: CASSQRGGREHEQYF.

V is TRBV6-5 and J is TRBJ1-1; D remains ambiguous. V was shortened by 0 bases and J by 0 bases, with 11 bases between the two germline ends. CDR3 length equals 16 residues. CDR1 and CDR2 (germline): MNHEY, SVGAGI. CDR3 loop: CASSYSRNPVNTEAFF. The CDR3 region has the DNA TGTGCCAGCAGTTACTCGCGTAATCCGGTGAACACTGAAGCTTTCTTT.

Worth noting for this clone: Within the sample, other DNA sequences also encode this same CDR3. This CDR3 reads CASSFTDQETQYF. The CDR3, as DNA: TGTGCCAGCAGCTTTACAGACCAAGAGACCCAGTACTTC. The V gene is TRBV11-2, the J gene TRBJ2-5, with D hard to call. Germline CDR1 reads SGHAT; CDR2 reads FQNNGV. The germline V and J ends were trimmed by 3 bases and 0 bases, with 5 bases remaining between them. This CDR3 has 13 amino acids.

This chain joins TRBV6-2 or TRBV6-3 and TRBJ2-5, with D perhaps matching TRBD2 (6 bases). The V gene's germline CDR1 is MNHEY and CDR2 SVGEGT. Trimming removed 0 bases from V and 7 bases from J, with 18 bases in between. The CDR3 length is 16 residues. The CDR3 DNA follows: TGTGCCAGCAGTTACTCGCGGGGTCATTCGCCAGGGACCCAGTACTTC. It specifies CASSYSRGHSPGTQYF.

This clone was observed once. The rearrangement links TRBV9 to TRBJ1-2; D gene unclear. Germline CDR1 reads SGDLS; CDR2 reads YYNGEE. The CDR3 totals 14 residues. The V end lost 5 bases, the J end lost 4 bases, and 15 bases lay between the germline ends. The CDR3 sequence: CASSSRLAGYGYTF. In DNA, the CDR3 is TGTGCCAGCAGTTCTCGACTCGCGGGCTATGGCTACACCTTC.

CDR3 residues: CASSHGGEIGELFF. CDR3 DNA sequence: TGTGCCAGCAGTCACGGGGGAGAGATCGGGGAGCTGTTTTTT. The J gene is TRBJ2-2, the V gene TRBV6-2 or TRBV6-3; the D gene is possibly TRBD2 (6 bases). CDR3 length: 14 amino acids. Germline V gene data show CDR1 as MNHEY and CDR2 as SVGEGT. The ends were cut back, 5 bases at V and 7 bases at J, with 14 bases in the middle.

There are a few counts of this clone. The chain combines TRBV13 with TRBJ2-1, with TRBD2 matching over 10 bases. After removal of 5 bases from V and 7 bases from J, the junction contained 8 bases not matched to a gene. Germline CDR1 is PRHDT and CDR2 is FYEKMQ (reference sequence). There are 15 residues in the CDR3. The CDR3 is CASSPQGTSVNEQFF. As DNA, the CDR3 is TGTGCCAGCAGCCCTCAAGGGACTAGCGTTAATGAGCAGTTCTTC.